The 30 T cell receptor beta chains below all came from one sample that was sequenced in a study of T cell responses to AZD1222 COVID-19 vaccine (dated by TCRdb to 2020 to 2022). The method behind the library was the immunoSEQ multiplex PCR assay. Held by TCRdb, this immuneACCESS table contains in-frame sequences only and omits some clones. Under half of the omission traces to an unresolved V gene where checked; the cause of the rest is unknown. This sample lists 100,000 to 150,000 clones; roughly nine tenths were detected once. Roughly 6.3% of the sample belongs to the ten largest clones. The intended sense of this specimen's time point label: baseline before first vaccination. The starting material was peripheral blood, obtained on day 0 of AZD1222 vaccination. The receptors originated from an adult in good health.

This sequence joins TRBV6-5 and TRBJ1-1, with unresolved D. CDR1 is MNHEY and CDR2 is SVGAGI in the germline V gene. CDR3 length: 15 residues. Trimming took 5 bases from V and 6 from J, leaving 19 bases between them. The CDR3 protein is CASSPDSTAGAEAFF. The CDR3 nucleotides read TGTGCCAGCAGTCCAGACTCGACGGCAGGCGCTGAAGCTTTCTTT.

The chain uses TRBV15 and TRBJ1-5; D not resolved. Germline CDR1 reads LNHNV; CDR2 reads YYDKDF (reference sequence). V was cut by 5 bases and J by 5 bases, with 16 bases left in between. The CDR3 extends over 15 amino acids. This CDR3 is CATSQSRGMHQPQHF. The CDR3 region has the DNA TGTGCCACCAGCCAGAGTCGGGGTATGCATCAGCCCCAGCATTTT.

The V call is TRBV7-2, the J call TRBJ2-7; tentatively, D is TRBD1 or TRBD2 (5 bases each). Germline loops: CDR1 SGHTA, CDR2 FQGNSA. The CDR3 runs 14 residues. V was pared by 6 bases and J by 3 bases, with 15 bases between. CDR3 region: CASSFGTLYYEQYF. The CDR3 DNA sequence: TGTGCCAGCAGTTTCGGGACGCTATACTACGAGCAGTACTTC.

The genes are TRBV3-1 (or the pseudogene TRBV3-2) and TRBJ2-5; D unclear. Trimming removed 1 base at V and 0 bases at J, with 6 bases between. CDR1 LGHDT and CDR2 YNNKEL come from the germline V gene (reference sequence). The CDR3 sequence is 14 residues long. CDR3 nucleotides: TGTGCCAGCAGCCAAGGGGATTACCAAGAGACCCAGTACTTC. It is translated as CASSQGDYQETQYF.

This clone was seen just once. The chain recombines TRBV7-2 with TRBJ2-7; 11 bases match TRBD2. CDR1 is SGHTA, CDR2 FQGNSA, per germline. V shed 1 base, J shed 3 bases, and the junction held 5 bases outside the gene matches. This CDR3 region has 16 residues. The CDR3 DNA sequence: TGTGCCAGCAGCTTAGGGACTAGCGGGTCTTACTACGAGCAGTACTTC. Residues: CASSLGTSGSYYEQYF.

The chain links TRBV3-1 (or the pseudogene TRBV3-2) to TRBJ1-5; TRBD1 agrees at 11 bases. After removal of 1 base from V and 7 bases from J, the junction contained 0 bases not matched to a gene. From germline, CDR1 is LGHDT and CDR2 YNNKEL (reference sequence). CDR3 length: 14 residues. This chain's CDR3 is CASSQGTGGQPQHF. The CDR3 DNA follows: TGTGCCAGCAGCCAAGGGACAGGGGGCCAGCCCCAGCATTTT.

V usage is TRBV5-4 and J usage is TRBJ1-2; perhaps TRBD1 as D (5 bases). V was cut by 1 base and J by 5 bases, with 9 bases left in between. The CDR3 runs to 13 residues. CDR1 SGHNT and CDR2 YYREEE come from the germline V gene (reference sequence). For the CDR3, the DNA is TGTGCCAGCAGCTTGAGAGACAGTTATGGCTACACCTTC. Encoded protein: CASSLRDSYGYTF.

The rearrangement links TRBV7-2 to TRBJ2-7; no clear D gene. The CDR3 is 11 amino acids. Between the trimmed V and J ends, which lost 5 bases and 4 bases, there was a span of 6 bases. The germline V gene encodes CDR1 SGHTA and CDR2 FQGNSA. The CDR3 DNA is TGTGCCAGCAGCCCGGGTTACGAGCAGTACTTC. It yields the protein CASSPGYEQYF.

The CDR3 loop reads CASSQAPGSNQPQHF. For the CDR3, the DNA is TGTGCCAGCAGCCAAGCGCCGGGGTCAAATCAGCCCCAGCATTTT. The chain uses TRBV3-1 (or the pseudogene TRBV3-2) and TRBJ1-5; D call uncertain. The V gene lost 1 base and the J gene lost 4 bases, with 11 bases spanning the gap. CDR3 length: 15 amino acids. Germline V CDR1 and CDR2: LGHDT, YNNKEL (reference sequence).

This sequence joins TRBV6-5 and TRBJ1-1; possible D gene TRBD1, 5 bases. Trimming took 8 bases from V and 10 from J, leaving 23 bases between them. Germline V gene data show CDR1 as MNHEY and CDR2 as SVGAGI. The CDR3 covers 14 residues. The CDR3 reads CASRVGKDGGGAFF. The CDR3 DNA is TGTGCCAGCCGAGTTGGGAAGGACGGGGGGGGAGCTTTCTTT.

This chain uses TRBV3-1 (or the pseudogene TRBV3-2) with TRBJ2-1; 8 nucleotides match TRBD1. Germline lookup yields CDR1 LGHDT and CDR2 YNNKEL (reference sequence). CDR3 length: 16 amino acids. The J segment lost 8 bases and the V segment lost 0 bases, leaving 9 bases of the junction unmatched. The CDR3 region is CASSQDQRQGPYEQFF. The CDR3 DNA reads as TGTGCCAGCAGCCAAGATCAGCGACAGGGGCCCTATGAGCAGTTCTTC.

The CDR3 sequence: CASSPLGVPISGYTF. CDR3 coding DNA: TGTGCCAGCAGCCCGCTGGGGGTACCGATCAGTGGCTACACCTTC. This chain links TRBV6-2 or TRBV6-3 with TRBJ1-2; TRBD1 is a possible D gene (5 bases). The germline V and J ends were trimmed by 6 bases and 7 bases, with 21 bases remaining between them. The CDR3 spans 15 residues. Germline lookup yields CDR1 MNHEY and CDR2 SVGEGT.

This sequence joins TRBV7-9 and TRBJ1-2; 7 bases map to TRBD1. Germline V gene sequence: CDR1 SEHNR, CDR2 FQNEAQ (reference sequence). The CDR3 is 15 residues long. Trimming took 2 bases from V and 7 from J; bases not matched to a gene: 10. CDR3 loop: CASSLYVGTVGGYTF. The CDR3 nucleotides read TGTGCCAGCAGCTTATACGTCGGGACAGTAGGTGGCTACACCTTC.

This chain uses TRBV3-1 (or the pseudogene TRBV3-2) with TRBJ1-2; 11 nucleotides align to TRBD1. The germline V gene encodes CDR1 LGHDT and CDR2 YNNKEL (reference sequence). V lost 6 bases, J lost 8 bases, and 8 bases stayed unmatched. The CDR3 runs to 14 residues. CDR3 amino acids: CASRHGQGAGGYTF. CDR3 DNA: TGTGCCAGCAGACATGGACAGGGGGCTGGAGGCTACACCTTC.

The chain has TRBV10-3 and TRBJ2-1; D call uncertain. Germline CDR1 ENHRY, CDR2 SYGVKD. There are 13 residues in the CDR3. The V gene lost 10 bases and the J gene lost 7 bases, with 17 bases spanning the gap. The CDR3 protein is CATSGGGSNEQFF. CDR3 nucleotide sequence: TGTGCCACCTCAGGTGGCGGATCAAATGAGCAGTTCTTC.

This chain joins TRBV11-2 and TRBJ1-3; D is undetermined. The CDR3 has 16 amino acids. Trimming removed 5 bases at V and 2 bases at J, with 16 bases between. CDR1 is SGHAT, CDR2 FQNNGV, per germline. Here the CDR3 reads CASSPHPRIAGNTIYF. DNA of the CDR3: TGTGCCAGCAGCCCCCACCCCCGGATTGCTGGAAACACCATATATTTT.

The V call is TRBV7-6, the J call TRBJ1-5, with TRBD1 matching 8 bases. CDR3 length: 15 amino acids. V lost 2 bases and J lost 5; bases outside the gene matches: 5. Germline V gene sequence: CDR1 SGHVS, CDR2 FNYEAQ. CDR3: CASSLSGQGDQPQHF. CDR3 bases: TGTGCCAGCAGCTTAAGCGGACAGGGAGATCAGCCCCAGCATTTT.

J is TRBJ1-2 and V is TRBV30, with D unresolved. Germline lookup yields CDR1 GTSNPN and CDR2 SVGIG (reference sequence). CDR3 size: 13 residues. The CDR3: CAGPAHIFYGYTF. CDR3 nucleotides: TGTGCAGGGCCAGCTCACATCTTCTATGGCTACACCTTC.

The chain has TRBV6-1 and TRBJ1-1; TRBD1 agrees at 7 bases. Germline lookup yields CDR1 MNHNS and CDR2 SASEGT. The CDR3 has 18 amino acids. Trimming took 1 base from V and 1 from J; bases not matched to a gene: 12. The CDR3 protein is CASSEGGRGRSPNTEAFF. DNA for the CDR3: TGTGCCAGCAGTGAAGGGGGCAGGGGGAGAAGTCCGAACACTGAAGCTTTCTTT.

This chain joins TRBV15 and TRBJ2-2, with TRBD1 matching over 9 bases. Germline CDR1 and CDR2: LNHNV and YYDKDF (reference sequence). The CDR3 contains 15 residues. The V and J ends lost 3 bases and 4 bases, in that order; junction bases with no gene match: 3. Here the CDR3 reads CATSRGQGGTGELFF. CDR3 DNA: TGTGCCACCAGCAGGGGACAGGGTGGCACCGGGGAGCTGTTTTTT. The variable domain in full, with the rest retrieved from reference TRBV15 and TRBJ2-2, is DAMVIQNPRYQVTQFGKPVTLSCSQTLNHNVMYWYQQKSSQAPKLLFHYYDKDFNNEADTPDNFQSRRPNTSFCFLDIRSPGLGDTAMYLCATSRGQGGTGELFFGEGSRLTVL.

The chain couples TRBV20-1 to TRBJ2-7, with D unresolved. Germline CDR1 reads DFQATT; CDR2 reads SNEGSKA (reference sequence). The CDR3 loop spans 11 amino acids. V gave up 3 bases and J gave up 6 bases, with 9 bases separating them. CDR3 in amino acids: CSASLGIEQYF. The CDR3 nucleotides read TGCAGTGCTAGTTTGGGGATCGAGCAGTACTTC.

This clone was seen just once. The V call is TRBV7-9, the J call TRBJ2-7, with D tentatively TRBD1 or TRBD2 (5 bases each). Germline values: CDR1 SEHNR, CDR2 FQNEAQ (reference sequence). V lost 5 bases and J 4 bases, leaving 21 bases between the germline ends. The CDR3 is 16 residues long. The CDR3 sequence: CASSHPLGTSNYEQYF. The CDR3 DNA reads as TGTGCCAGCAGCCATCCCCTCGGGACCAGTAATTACGAGCAGTACTTC.

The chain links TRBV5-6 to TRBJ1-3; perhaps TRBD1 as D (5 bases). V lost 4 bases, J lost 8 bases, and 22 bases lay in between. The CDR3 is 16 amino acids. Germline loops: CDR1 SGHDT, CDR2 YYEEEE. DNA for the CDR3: TGTGCCAGCAGCCCGAAGGGACCCAAGCACAAAGACACCATATATTTT. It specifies CASSPKGPKHKDTIYF.

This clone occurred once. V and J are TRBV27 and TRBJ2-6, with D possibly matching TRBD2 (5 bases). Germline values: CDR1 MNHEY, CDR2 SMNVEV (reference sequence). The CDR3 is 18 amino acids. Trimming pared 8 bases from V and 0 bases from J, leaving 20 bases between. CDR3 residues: CASGLRAGPISGANVLTF. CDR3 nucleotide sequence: TGTGCCAGCGGCCTGAGGGCAGGCCCCATCTCTGGGGCCAACGTCCTGACTTTC.

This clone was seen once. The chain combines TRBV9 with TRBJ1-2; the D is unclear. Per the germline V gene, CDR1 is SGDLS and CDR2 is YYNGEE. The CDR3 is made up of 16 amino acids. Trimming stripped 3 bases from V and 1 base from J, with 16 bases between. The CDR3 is CASSAPRGGFNYGYTF. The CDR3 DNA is TGTGCCAGCAGCGCCCCGAGAGGAGGTTTTAACTATGGCTACACCTTC.

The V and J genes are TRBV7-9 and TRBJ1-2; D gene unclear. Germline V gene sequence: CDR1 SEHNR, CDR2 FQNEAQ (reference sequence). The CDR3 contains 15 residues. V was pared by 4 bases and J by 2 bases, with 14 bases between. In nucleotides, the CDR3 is TGTGCCAGCAGCTCCCCACCTCAGGAAAACTATGGCTACACCTTC. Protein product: CASSSPPQENYGYTF.

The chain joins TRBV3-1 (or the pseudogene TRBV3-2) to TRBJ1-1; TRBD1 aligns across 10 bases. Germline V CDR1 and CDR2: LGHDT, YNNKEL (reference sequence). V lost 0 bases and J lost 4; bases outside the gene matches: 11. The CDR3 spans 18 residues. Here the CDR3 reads CASSQEGTGVFYGTEAFF. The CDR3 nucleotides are TGTGCCAGCAGCCAAGAAGGGACAGGGGTTTTTTATGGCACTGAAGCTTTCTTT.

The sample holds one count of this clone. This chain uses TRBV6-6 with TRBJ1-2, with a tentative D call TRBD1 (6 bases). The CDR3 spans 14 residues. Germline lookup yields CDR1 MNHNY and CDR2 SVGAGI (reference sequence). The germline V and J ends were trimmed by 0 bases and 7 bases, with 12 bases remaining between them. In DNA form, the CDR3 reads TGTGCCAGCAGTTACTCGGGCAGGGGTCCTGGCTACACCTTC. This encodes CASSYSGRGPGYTF.

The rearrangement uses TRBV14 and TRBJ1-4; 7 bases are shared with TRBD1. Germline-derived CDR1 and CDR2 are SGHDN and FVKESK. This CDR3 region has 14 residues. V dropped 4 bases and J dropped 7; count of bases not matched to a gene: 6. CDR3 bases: TGTGCCAGCAGCCCCCGGGGACAGCTTGAAAAACTGTTTTTT. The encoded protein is CASSPRGQLEKLFF.

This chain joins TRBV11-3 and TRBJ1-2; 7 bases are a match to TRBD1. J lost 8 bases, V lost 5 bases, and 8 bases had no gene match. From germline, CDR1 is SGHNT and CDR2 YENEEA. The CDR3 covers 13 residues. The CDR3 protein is CASSLQGGDGYTF. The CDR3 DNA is TGTGCCAGCAGCCTCCAGGGGGGCGACGGCTACACCTTC.